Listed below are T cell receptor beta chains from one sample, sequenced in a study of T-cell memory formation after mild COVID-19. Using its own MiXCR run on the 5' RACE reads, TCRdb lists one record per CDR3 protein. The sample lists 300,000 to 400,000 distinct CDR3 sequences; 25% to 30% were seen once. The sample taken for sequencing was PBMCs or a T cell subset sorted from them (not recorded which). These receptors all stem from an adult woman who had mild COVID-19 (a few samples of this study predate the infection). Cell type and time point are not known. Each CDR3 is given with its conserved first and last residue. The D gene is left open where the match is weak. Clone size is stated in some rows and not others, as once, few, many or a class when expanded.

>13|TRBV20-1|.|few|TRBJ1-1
TGCAGTGCTTCTCCGACAGTGAACACTGAAGCTTTCTTT
CSASPTVNTEAFF
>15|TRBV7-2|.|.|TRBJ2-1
TGTGCCACCGCTTTCAGGAGGTTCACACAGAATGAGCAGTTCTTC
CATAFRRFTQNEQFF
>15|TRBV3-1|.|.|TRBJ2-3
TGTGCCAGCAGCCAAGTAAGCGGGAGCACAGATACGCAGTATTTT
CASSQVSGSTDTQYF
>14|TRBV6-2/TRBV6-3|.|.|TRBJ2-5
TGTGCCAGCAGTCCCGGGAACCACGGGAAGACCCAGTACTTC
CASSPGNHGKTQYF
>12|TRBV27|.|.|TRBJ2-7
TGTGCCAGCAGCCCCATCGGGGACGAGCAGTACTTC
CASSPIGDEQYF
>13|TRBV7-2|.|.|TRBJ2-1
TGTGCCAGCAGCACAAAAGTGGCCTCGGAGCAGTTCTTC
CASSTKVASEQFF
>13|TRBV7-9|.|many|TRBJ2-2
TGTGCCAGCAGCTCTAAGAACACCGGGGAGCTGTTTTTT
CASSSKNTGELFF
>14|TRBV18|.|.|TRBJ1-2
TGTGCCAGCTCACCAAGGGGCAGGGTCTATGGCTACACCTTC
CASSPRGRVYGYTF
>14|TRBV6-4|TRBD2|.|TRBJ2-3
TGTGCCAGCAGTCCCGGGGGGACTACGGATACGCAGTATTTT
CASSPGGTTDTQYF
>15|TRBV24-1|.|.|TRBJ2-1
TGTGCCACCAGTGATTCGTCAGGTCCGGTCGATGAGCAGTTCTTC
CATSDSSGPVDEQFF
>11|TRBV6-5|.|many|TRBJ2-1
TGTGCCAGCAGAAACAACAATGAGCAGTTCTTC
CASRNNNEQFF
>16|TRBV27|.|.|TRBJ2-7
TGTGCCAGCAGTTCCCTCGGGACCAGCCTCGGGGACGAGCAGTACTTC
CASSSLGTSLGDEQYF
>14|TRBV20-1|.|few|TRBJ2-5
TGCAGTGCTAGTCCAGGCCCGTACCAAGAGACCCAGTACTTC
CSASPGPYQETQYF
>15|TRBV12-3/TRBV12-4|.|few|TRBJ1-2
TGTGCCAGCAGTTTGGGCGGAGAGCCTAACTATGGCTACACCTTC
CASSLGGEPNYGYTF
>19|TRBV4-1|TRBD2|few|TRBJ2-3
TGCGCCAGCAGCCCACGTTACCTTGGACTAGCGCCTAACACAGATACGCAGTATTTT
CASSPRYLGLAPNTDTQYF
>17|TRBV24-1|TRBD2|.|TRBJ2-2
TGTGCCACCAGTGAAGATACTAGCGGGAGCTTGCTCGGGGAGCTGTTTTTT
CATSEDTSGSLLGELFF
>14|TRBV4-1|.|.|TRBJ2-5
TGCGCCAGCAGCCAAGTGGTGCGCCAAGAGACCCAGTACTTC
CASSQVVRQETQYF
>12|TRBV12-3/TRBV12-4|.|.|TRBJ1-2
TGTGCCAGCAGTTTATCCCTCTATGGCTACACCTTC
CASSLSLYGYTF
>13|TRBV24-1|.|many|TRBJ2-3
TGTGCCACCAGTGATCCGGGTAGGGATACGCAGTATTTT
CATSDPGRDTQYF
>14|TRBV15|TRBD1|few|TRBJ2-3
TGTGCCACCAGCAGAGATCAGGGGGCAGATACGCAGTATTTT
CATSRDQGADTQYF
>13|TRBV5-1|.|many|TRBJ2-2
TGTGCCAGCTCACCAGGGAACACCGGGGAGCTGTTTTTT
CASSPGNTGELFF
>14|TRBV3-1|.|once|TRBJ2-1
TGTGCCTGCAGCCAACAAGTGCCGGGACCAGAGCAGTTCTTC
CACSQQVPGPEQFF
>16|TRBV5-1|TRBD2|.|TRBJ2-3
TGCGCCAGCAGCCCGACGACTAGCGGGGTTGAAGATACGCAGTATTTT
CASSPTTSGVEDTQYF
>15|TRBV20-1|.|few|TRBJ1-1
TGCAGTGCTAGAGGGAAGTGGGATCGAAGAACTGAAGCTTTCTTT
CSARGKWDRRTEAFF
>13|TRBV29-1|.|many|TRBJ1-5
TGCAGCGTCGAGGTAGAGCTTAATCAGCCCCAGCATTTT
CSVEVELNQPQHF
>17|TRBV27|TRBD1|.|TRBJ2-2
TGTGCCAGCAGTTTAAGAGGGACAGGGGGTGGGACCGGGGAGCTGTTTTTT
CASSLRGTGGGTGELFF
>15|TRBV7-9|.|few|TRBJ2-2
TGTGCCAGCAGAGACACCCGGACCAACACCGGGGAGCTGTTTTTT
CASRDTRTNTGELFF
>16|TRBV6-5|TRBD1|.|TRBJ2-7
TGTGCCAGCACCAGGGACAGGGCCGACATAGGGTACGAGCAGTACTTC
CASTRDRADIGYEQYF
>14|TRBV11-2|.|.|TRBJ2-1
TGTGCCAGCACTAAAACTAGGGGGAACAATGAGCAGTTCTTC
CASTKTRGNNEQFF
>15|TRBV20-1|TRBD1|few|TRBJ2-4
TGCAGTGCTAGGTCTCAGGGGGCAGCCAAAAACATTCAGTACTTC
CSARSQGAAKNIQYF
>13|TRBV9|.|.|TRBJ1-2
TGTGCCAGCAGCGTAGATGGTACCCATGGCTACACCTTC
CASSVDGTHGYTF
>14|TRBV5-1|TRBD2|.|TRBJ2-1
TGCGCCAGCAGCCCTAGCGGGAGTGAAAATGAGCAGTTCTTC
CASSPSGSENEQFF
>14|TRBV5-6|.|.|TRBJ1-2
TGTGCCAGCAGCCCTCGAGGGTGGAGCTATGGCTACACCTTC
CASSPRGWSYGYTF
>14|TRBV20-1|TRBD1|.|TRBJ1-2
TGCAGTGCCAGGGGGCACCCACGGGGCTATGGCTACACCTTC
CSARGHPRGYGYTF
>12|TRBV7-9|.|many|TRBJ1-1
TGCGCCAGCAGCTTGGGATCCACTGAAGCTTTCTTT
CASSLGSTEAFF
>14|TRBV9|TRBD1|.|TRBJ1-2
TGTGCCAGCAGCGGATCGACAGGGAGCTATGGCTACACCTTC
CASSGSTGSYGYTF
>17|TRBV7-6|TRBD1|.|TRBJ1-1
TGTGCCAGCAGCCCCCACCGACCGGGACAGGGGAACACTGAAGCTTTCTTT
CASSPHRPGQGNTEAFF
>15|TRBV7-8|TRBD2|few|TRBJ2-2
TGTGCCAGCAGTTTCAGCGGGGTAAACACCGGGGAGCTGTTTTTT
CASSFSGVNTGELFF
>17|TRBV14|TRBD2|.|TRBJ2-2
TGTGCCAGCAGCCAAGGGGAGGGTCGGATGGGGACCGGGGAGCTGTTTTTT
CASSQGEGRMGTGELFF
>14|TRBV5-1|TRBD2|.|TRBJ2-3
TGCGCCAGCAGGGTCGGGGGGACTCAAGATACGCAGTATTTT
CASRVGGTQDTQYF
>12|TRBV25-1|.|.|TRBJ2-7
TGTGCCAGCTGGTCCGGGGCCTACGAGCAGTACTTC
CASWSGAYEQYF
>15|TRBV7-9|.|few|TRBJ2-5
TGTGCCAGCAGCCCCGGGGGACGAGGGGAAGAGACCCAGTACTTC
CASSPGGRGEETQYF
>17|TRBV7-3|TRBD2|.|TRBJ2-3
TGTGCCAGCAGCTTAACTTTAGCGGGGCCTAGCACAGATACGCAGTATTTT
CASSLTLAGPSTDTQYF
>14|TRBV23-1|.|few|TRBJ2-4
TGCGCCAGCAGTCCCGACACATCCAAAAACATTCAGTACTTC
CASSPDTSKNIQYF
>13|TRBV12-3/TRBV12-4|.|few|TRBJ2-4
TGTGCCAGCAGTTTAGGAGGGGGAAACATTCAGTACTTC
CASSLGGGNIQYF
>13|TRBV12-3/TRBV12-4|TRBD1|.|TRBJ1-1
TGTGCCAGCAGTTCGAGGGACAGGGGGGGTGCTTTCTTT
CASSSRDRGGAFF
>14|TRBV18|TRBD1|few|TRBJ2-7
TGTGCCAGCTCACCAAGGGGACAGAACTACGAGCAGTACTTC
CASSPRGQNYEQYF